The present TCR beta chain was sequenced within a study of T cells after yellow fever vaccination. Study outcomes and limitations: FACS-sorted repertoires could contain abundant clonotypes contaminating from the bulk population.

TCRdb passed the 5' RACE reads through MiXCR, listing each CDR3 protein once. The sample includes 200,000 to 300,000 distinct CDR3 sequences, 6.5% to 7.5% of them seen just once. Germline V gene lookup returns CDR1 MNHNS and CDR2 SASEGT. CDR3 length: 14 residues. V lost 5 bases, J lost 2 bases, and 11 bases lay in between. This clonotype was observed at least ten times. Its matching antigen is unknown. This specimen was CD4+ T cells sorted from PBMCs, taken on the day of the yellow fever booster vaccination. The chain joins TRBV6-1 to TRBJ2-3; D tentatively reads TRBD1 or TRBD2 (5 bases each). The sequence was collected from a man aged 25-45 years who received the YFV17D yellow fever vaccine. Here the CDR3 DNA reads TGTGCCAGCAGTACCGGGACGGACACAGATACGCAGTATTTT. It is translated as CASSTGTDTDTQYF.